This T cell receptor beta chain was retrieved from a study of blood T cell repertoires in COVID-19. Study as a whole: Some COVID-19 samples were acute and others convalescent; all came from the United States, Italy and Spain. T cells, B-cell-depleted T cells, or PBMCs provided the cDNA or gDNA that served as material.

The Seattle patients joined while their infection was active and were tracked longitudinally afterward. How the authors handled the data: Estimates of nucleated cell counts were drawn from the amplification of reference gene primers. Method: immunoSEQ multiplex PCR; TCRdb's copy keeps in-frame clones and lacks some. V and J calls and clone size are given by that table; D and trimming were obtained from the DNA. The repertoire holds more than 200,000 clones, with 85% to 90% as singletons. The CDR3 totals 17 residues. Trimming removed 0 bases from V and 0 bases from J; junction bases left unmatched: 5. Germline values: CDR1 LGHNT, CDR2 FRNRAP.

The chain recombines TRBV12-5 with TRBJ2-1; 7 nucleotides line up with TRBD2. This clonotype originated in a woman aged 55-75 years with COVID-19, enrolled during active disease. Sequenced material: peripheral blood. Here the CDR3 DNA reads TGTGCTAGTGGTTTGGTTGGACTAGTAGGCTCCTACAATGAGCAGTTCTTC. This gives the protein CASGLVGLVGSYNEQFF. The variable domain in full, with the rest retrieved from reference TRBV12-5 and TRBJ2-1, is DARVTQTPRHKVTEMGQEVTMRCQPILGHNTVFWYRQTMMQGLELLAYFRNRAPLDDSGMPKDRFSAEMPDATLATLKIQPSEPRDSAVYFCASGLVGLVGSYNEQFFGPGTRLTVL.